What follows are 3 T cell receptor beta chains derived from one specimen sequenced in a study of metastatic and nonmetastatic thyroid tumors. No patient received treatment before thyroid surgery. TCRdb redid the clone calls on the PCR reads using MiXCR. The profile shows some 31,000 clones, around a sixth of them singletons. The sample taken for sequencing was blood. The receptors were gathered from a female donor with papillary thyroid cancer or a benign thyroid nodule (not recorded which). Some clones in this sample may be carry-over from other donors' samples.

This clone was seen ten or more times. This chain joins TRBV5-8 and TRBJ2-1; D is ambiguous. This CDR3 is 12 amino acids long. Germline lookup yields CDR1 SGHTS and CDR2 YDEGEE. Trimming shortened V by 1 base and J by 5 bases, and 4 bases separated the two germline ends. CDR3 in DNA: TGTGCCAGCAGCTTGATCCACAATGAGCAGTTCTTC. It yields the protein CASSLIHNEQFF.

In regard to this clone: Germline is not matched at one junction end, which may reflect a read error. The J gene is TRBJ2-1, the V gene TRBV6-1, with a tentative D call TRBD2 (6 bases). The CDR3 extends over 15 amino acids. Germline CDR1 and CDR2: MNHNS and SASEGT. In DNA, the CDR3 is TGTGCCAGCACTACTAGCTGGGGAGGAGGCGATGATCAGTTCTTC. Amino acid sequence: CASTTSWGGGDDQFF.

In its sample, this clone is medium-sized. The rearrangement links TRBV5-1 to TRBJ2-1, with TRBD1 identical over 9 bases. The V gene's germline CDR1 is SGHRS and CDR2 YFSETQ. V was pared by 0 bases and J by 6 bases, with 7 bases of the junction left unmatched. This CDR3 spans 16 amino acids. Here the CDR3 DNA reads TGCGCCAGCAGCTTGGAACAGGGGGCGAGGTCCAATGAGCAGTTCTTC. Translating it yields CASSLEQGARSNEQFF.